The clone carrying this T cell receptor (beta chain) has just a few counts. Its antigen remains unknown. The source of the sample is a study of CD8 T cells in ankylosing spondylitis. Whole-study findings and limits: A TCR beta motif of roughly eight highly homologous variants seemed to mark ankylosing spondylitis blood. Matched ankylosing spondylitis synovial fluid reportedly contained a significantly enriched population of disease-linked clones.

J gave up 7 bases and V 7 bases, and 9 bases lay outside the gene matches. This CDR3 contains 14 residues. One entry per CDR3 protein, called by TCRdb with MiXCR from the 5' RACE reads. The sample includes about 540,000 distinct CDR3 sequences, approximately 11% of them seen just once. This chain links TRBV12-3 or TRBV12-4 with TRBJ1-5; 8 positions agree with TRBD1. The source is a male donor with ankylosing spondylitis. Material: blood, either unsorted or a sorted T cell fraction (not recorded which). The CDR3 DNA sequence: TGTGCCAGCAACCTGCAGGGGGCAGGACAGCCCCAGCATTTT. Amino acid sequence: CASNLQGAGQPQHF.